The sequence of this T cell receptor beta chain was determined in a study of lymphopenia after photon versus proton radiotherapy. Remarks on this clone: Antigen: not known.

Generated by immunoSEQ multiplex PCR, the TCRdb table keeps only in-frame clones and is missing some. Seen here are 30,000 to 40,000 clones, roughly 92% observed once, and the top ten hold 13% to 15%. Study results and caveats: Photon-treated patients lost naive T cells and TCR diversity; proton-treated stayed stable. Survival link was tested only in deceased patients; proton benefit remains a possibility. Oligoclonal CD8+ Temra expansion after nadir drove photon patients' diversity drop.

The V gene lost 0 bases and the J gene lost 5 bases, with 6 bases spanning the gap. The CDR3 loop spans 13 amino acids. CDR1 is SGDLS and CDR2 is YYNGEE in the germline V gene. J is TRBJ2-1 and V is TRBV9; D ambiguous. The sequence was obtained from a man between 60 and 70 years old with cholangiocarcinoma. The source was peripheral blood, collected from a patient treated with photon-based radiotherapy. CDR3 sequence: CASSVDRNNEQFF. The CDR3, as DNA: TGTGCCAGCAGCGTAGATAGAAACAATGAGCAGTTCTTC. Looking up the rest from reference TRBV9 and TRBJ2-1 gives the full variable domain: DSGVTQTPKHLITATGQRVTLRCSPRSGDLSVYWYQQSLDQGLQFLIQYYNGEERAKGNILERFSAQQFPDLHSELNLSSLELGDSALYFCASSVDRNNEQFFGPGTRLTVL.